The rows below give T cell receptor beta chains drawn from one sample of a study of cytomegalovirus exposure and HLA in healthy donors. The table came from immunoSEQ multiplex PCR; TCRdb's copy has only in-frame clones and leaves some out. Of about 150,000 clones listed, less than 90% are singletons. The sequencing input was PBMCs. Receptors were obtained from a man younger than 30 in good health and CMV-seropositive. Each CDR3 is given with its conserved first and last residue. D genes are given only for firm matches. Part of the rows lack a size; the others show once, few, many or a class for expanded clones.

j_call clone_size d_call v_call cdr3_aa cdr3_nt
TRBJ1-1 NA NA TRBV6-5 CASSQGLTTEAFF TGTGCCAGCAGCCAAGGACTGACCACTGAAGCTTTCTTT
TRBJ1-6 NA TRBD1 TRBV9 CASSLGTAFIPLHF TGTGCCAGCAGCCTCGGGACAGCCTTCATACCCCTCCACTTT
TRBJ2-1 once TRBD2 TRBV18 CASSPKGTSEAGDEQFF TGTGCCAGCTCCCCCAAGGGGACTAGCGAGGCGGGGGATGAGCAGTTCTTC
TRBJ2-1 NA TRBD2 TRBV9 CASSSPPGLATNEQFF TGTGCCAGCAGCTCCCCCCCGGGACTAGCTACCAATGAGCAGTTCTTC
TRBJ2-7 NA NA TRBV30 CAWSVNSPGFAPYEQYF TGTGCCTGGAGTGTAAATTCCCCGGGATTCGCCCCCTACGAGCAGTACTTC
TRBJ2-3 NA NA TRBV27 CASSRTPPFASTPNTDTQYF TGTGCCAGCAGTCGGACCCCTCCATTTGCTAGCACACCGAACACAGATACGCAGTATTTT
TRBJ1-5 NA NA TRBV6-5 CASRTGGSNQPQHF TGTGCCAGCCGAACGGGAGGGTCTAATCAGCCCCAGCATTTT
TRBJ1-2 NA TRBD1 TRBV19 CASSPSIGQGGYTF TGTGCCAGTAGTCCTTCCATCGGACAGGGAGGCTACACCTTC
TRBJ1-1 NA NA TRBV6-6 CASSRSGGRTEAFF TGTGCCAGCAGTCGGTCGGGCGGGCGCACTGAAGCTTTCTTT
TRBJ1-2 NA NA TRBV4-3 CASSQDRAGNYGYTF TGCGCCAGCAGCCAAGATAGGGCGGGCAACTATGGCTACACCTTC
TRBJ2-7 NA NA TRBV6-5 CASSYSITRDYEQYF TGTGCCAGCAGTTACTCGATAACTCGGGACTACGAGCAGTACTTC
TRBJ2-7 NA TRBD2 TRBV9 CASSVGRGSSYEQYF TGTGCCAGCAGCGTAGGGCGGGGGTCTTCCTACGAGCAGTACTTC
TRBJ2-2 NA TRBD2 TRBV2 CASSEEGLVGTGELFF TGTGCCAGCAGTGAAGAGGGACTAGTTGGCACCGGGGAGCTGTTTTTT
TRBJ2-7 NA TRBD2 TRBV4-3 CASSRTPGGPYEQYF TGCGCCAGCAGCCGAACGCCGGGGGGGCCCTACGAGCAGTACTTC
TRBJ2-3 NA TRBD2 TRBV29-1 CSVLPRLAGGSDTQYF TGCAGCGTTCTGCCGAGACTAGCGGGAGGTTCAGATACGCAGTATTTT
TRBJ2-7 NA NA TRBV4-3 CASSQDQVSYEQYF TGCGCCAGCAGCCAAGACCAGGTCTCCTACGAGCAGTACTTC
TRBJ2-5 NA TRBD2 TRBV4-2 CASSPPGTSKETQYF TGTGCCAGCAGCCCCCCCGGGACTAGCAAAGAGACCCAGTACTTC
TRBJ2-1 NA NA TRBV6-5 CASSRDSYNEQFF TGTGCCAGCAGCCGCGACAGCTACAATGAGCAGTTCTTC
TRBJ1-2 NA NA TRBV6-5 CASSYRLSNGYTF TGTGCCAGCAGTTACCGGTTGTCTAATGGCTACACCTTC
TRBJ2-7 NA TRBD2 TRBV6-4 CATWGGYEQYF TGTGCCACCTGGGGGGGCTACGAGCAGTACTTC
TRBJ1-3 NA NA TRBV13 CASSLTLRGSSGNTIYF TGTGCCAGCAGCTTAACTCTGCGGGGGAGCTCTGGAAACACCATATATTTT
TRBJ1-1 NA NA TRBV27 CASRGVTEAFF TGTGCCAGCAGGGGAGTAACTGAAGCTTTCTTT
TRBJ2-5 NA NA TRBV5-1 CASSRPGLRNQETQYF TGCGCCAGCAGTCGCCCCGGACTACGTAACCAAGAGACCCAGTACTTC
TRBJ1-2 NA NA TRBV18 CASSPPEGANYGYTF TGTGCCAGCTCACCGCCTGAGGGGGCTAACTATGGCTACACCTTC
TRBJ1-6 few TRBD1 TRBV28 CASSGTGASPLHF TGTGCCAGCAGCGGGACAGGGGCCTCACCCCTCCACTTT
TRBJ1-1 NA TRBD1 TRBV18 CASASQGERTEAFF TGTGCCAGCGCCTCCCAGGGGGAACGGACTGAAGCTTTCTTT
TRBJ1-2 NA TRBD1 TRBV19 CASSIVSTGSYGYTF TGTGCCAGTAGTATAGTGTCGACAGGGAGCTATGGCTACACCTTC
TRBJ2-1 NA TRBD1 TRBV18 CASSFDRGTTHNEQFF TGTGCCAGCTCATTCGACAGGGGAACGACACACAATGAGCAGTTCTTC
TRBJ2-7 NA TRBD1 TRBV6-5 CASSRQGAPYEQYF TGTGCCAGCAGCAGACAGGGGGCTCCCTACGAGCAGTACTTC
TRBJ1-1 NA NA TRBV19 CASSIDPPGDTEAFF TGTGCCAGTAGTATAGATCCGCCAGGGGACACTGAAGCTTTCTTT
TRBJ1-6 NA NA TRBV15 CATSRTTGLSPLHF TGTGCCACCAGCAGAACTACGGGACTTTCACCCCTCCACTTT
TRBJ2-7 NA NA TRBV6-5 CASSTPEFREQYF TGTGCCAGCAGCACCCCGGAGTTTCGCGAGCAGTACTTC
TRBJ2-7 NA TRBD2 TRBV13 CASSLTGGSSYEQYF TGTGCCAGCAGCTTAACCGGGGGGTCCTCCTACGAGCAGTACTTC
TRBJ1-1 NA NA TRBV4-3 CASSQDQRAVATEAFF TGCGCCAGCAGCCAAGATCAGAGGGCGGTGGCCACTGAAGCTTTCTTT
TRBJ2-3 NA TRBD2 TRBV30 CAWSPGLAGGTVKGDTQYF TGTGCCTGGAGTCCGGGACTAGCGGGAGGGACGGTGAAGGGAGATACGCAGTATTTT
TRBJ1-2 NA TRBD1 TRBV30 CAWSNPGQIINYGYTF TGTGCCTGGAGTAATCCGGGACAGATCATCAACTATGGCTACACCTTC
TRBJ1-1 NA NA TRBV5-1 CASSYDTVNTEAFF TGCGCCAGCAGCTACGACACGGTGAACACTGAAGCTTTCTTT
TRBJ1-1 NA TRBD1 TRBV27 CASSNLDRGRGYTEAFF TGTGCCAGCAGTAACCTGGACAGGGGGCGGGGGTACACTGAAGCTTTCTTT
TRBJ1-2 NA TRBD1 TRBV7-2 CASSLDRGYGYTF TGTGCCAGCAGCCTCGACAGGGGCTATGGCTACACCTTC
TRBJ1-3 NA TRBD1 TRBV27 CASSSGTGGGNTIYF TGTGCCAGCAGTTCGGGGACAGGGGGTGGAAACACCATATATTTT
TRBJ1-2 NA NA TRBV28 CASLYSYGYTF TGTGCCAGCTTGTATAGCTATGGCTACACCTTC
TRBJ2-2 NA TRBD2 TRBV5-4 CASSLGGRAGELFF TGTGCCAGCAGCTTGGGAGGGAGGGCCGGGGAGCTGTTTTTT
TRBJ2-1 NA TRBD2 TRBV4-2 CASSSLGTSGYNEQFF TGTGCCAGCAGCTCTTTAGGGACTAGCGGCTACAATGAGCAGTTCTTC
TRBJ2-3 NA TRBD2 TRBV5-1 CASSYGTSGGTDTQYF TGCGCCAGCAGCTACGGGACTAGCGGGGGCACAGATACGCAGTATTTT
TRBJ2-3 once NA TRBV2 CASSPGAKSTDTQYF TGTGCCAGCAGTCCGGGAGCCAAAAGCACAGATACGCAGTATTTT
TRBJ1-2 NA NA TRBV5-4 CASSLGGRANYGYTF TGTGCCAGCAGCTTGGGTGGCAGGGCCAACTATGGCTACACCTTC
TRBJ1-5 NA NA TRBV6-5 CASSDGNNQPQHF TGTGCCAGCAGCGACGGGAACAATCAGCCCCAGCATTTT
TRBJ2-2 NA NA TRBV4-3 CASSQAPEGQNTGELFF TGCGCCAGCAGCCAAGCCCCTGAAGGACAGAACACCGGGGAGCTGTTTTTT
TRBJ2-1 NA NA TRBV6-1 CASNSPGSYNEQFF TGTGCCAGCAATAGTCCAGGATCCTACAATGAGCAGTTCTTC
TRBJ2-7 NA TRBD2 TRBV30 CAWSVRGGGEQYF TGTGCCTGGAGTGTACGCGGGGGTGGCGAGCAGTACTTC
TRBJ1-3 once NA TRBV7-8 CASSLRESSGNTIYF TGTGCCAGCAGCTTGAGGGAGAGCTCTGGAAACACCATATATTTT
TRBJ2-7 NA TRBD1 TRBV14 CASSQGMTGGSYEQYF TGTGCCAGCAGCCAAGGGATGACAGGGGGGAGCTACGAGCAGTACTTC
TRBJ1-1 NA NA TRBV2 CASNPGSWGLGHTEAFF TGTGCCAGCAACCCCGGTTCGTGGGGGCTAGGGCACACTGAAGCTTTCTTT
TRBJ2-7 NA NA TRBV4-3 CASSQDTPPSSASYEQYF TGCGCCAGCAGCCAAGATACACCCCCAAGTAGCGCGTCCTACGAGCAGTACTTC
TRBJ1-5 once TRBD1 TRBV18 CASSERQGGNQPQHF TGTGCCAGCTCAGAGCGTCAGGGGGGTAATCAGCCCCAGCATTTT
TRBJ2-2 NA TRBD2 TRBV5-1 CASSWSGGNTGELFF TGCGCCAGCAGCTGGAGCGGGGGGAACACCGGGGAGCTGTTTTTT
TRBJ2-7 few NA TRBV27 CASSPGSSYEQYF TGTGCCAGCAGCCCGGGGAGCTCCTACGAGCAGTACTTC
TRBJ2-3 NA NA TRBV4-3 CASSPLNGGDRTDTQYF TGCGCCAGCAGCCCCCTAAACGGCGGGGACCGCACAGATACGCAGTATTTT
TRBJ1-2 NA NA TRBV18 CASSPGGADTF TGTGCCAGCTCACCAGGAGGGGCCGACACCTTC
TRBJ2-7 NA NA TRBV7-9 CASSLAANYEQYF TGTGCCAGCAGCTTAGCCGCGAACTACGAGCAGTACTTC